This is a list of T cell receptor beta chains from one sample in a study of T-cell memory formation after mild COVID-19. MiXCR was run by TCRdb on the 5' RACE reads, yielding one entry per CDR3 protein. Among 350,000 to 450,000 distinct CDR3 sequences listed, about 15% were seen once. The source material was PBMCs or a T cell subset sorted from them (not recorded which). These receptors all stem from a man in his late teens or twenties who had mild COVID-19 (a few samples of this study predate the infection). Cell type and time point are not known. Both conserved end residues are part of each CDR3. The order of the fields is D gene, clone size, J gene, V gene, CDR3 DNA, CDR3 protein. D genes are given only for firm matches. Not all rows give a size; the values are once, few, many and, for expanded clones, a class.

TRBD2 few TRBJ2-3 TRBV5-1 TGCGCCAGCACCTCGGACCCTCAGCGGGGGCGCACAGATACGCAGTATTTT CASTSDPQRGRTDTQYF
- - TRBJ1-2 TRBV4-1 TGCGCCAGCAGCCAAGATCCGGACAGCCCCACCTATGGCTACACCTTC CASSQDPDSPTYGYTF
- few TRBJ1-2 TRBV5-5 TGTGCCAGCAGTTCGTGGCAGGGCAGGGATAACTATGGCTACACCTTC CASSSWQGRDNYGYTF
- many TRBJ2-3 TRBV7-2 TGTGCCAGCAGCTTATTACAGGCCACAGATACGCAGTATTTT CASSLLQATDTQYF
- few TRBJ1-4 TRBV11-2 TGTGCCAGCAGCTTAGTTAACGGAGGAGGAGGTGAAAAACTGTTTTTT CASSLVNGGGGEKLFF
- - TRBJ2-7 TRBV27 TGTGCCAGCAGTTCCCGCTGGACCTACGAGCAGTACTTC CASSSRWTYEQYF
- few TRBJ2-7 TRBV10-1 TGCGCCAGCAGTGTGGGGTTCGGCAGGGAAACCTACGAGCAGTACTTC CASSVGFGRETYEQYF
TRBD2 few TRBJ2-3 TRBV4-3 TGCGCCAGCAGCCAAGATCGGGGGGGCCTCACAGATACGCAGTATTTT CASSQDRGGLTDTQYF
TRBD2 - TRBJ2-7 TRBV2 TGTGCCAGCAGGGGAAGGGACTACTTATACGAGCAGTACTTC CASRGRDYLYEQYF
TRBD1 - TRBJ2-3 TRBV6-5 TGTGCCAGCAGTTACTCTGTGGACAGGGCCACAGATACGCAGTATTTT CASSYSVDRATDTQYF
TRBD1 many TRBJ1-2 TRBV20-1 TGCAGTGCTAGAAGGGACAGTAACTATGGCTACACCTTC CSARRDSNYGYTF
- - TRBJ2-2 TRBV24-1 TGTGCCACCAGTGATCCCGCAGGGGCCAACACCGGGGAGCTGTTTTTT CATSDPAGANTGELFF
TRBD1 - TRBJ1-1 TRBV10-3 TGTGCCATCAGTGAGTCGTGGGACAGGGGTCACACTGAAGCTTTCTTT CAISESWDRGHTEAFF
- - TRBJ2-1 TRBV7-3 TGTGCCAGCAGCTTAACTCGGCGGAGGGAGCAGTTCTTC CASSLTRRREQFF
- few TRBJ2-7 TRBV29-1 TGCAGCGTTGAACGCAGGCCCGGCGAGCAGTACTTC CSVERRPGEQYF
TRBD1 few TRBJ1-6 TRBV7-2 TGTGCCAGCAGGCAGGGGGCCCTGAGGTATAATTCACCCCTCCACTTT CASRQGALRYNSPLHF
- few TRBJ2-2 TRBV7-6 TGTGCCAGCAGCTTGGGGACTCGGGGCACCGGGGAGCTGTTTTTT CASSLGTRGTGELFF
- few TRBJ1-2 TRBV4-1 TGCGCCAGCAGCCAAGATGGGGTAGGGTATGGCTACACCTTC CASSQDGVGYGYTF
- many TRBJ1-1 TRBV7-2 TGTGCCAGCAGCGCTAAGCGGGGAGAGACTGAAGCTTTCTTT CASSAKRGETEAFF
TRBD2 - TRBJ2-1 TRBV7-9 TGTGCCAGCAGCGCCCCGGGAGGGGGACTAAACAATGAGCAGTTCTTC CASSAPGGGLNNEQFF
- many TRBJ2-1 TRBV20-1 TGCAGTGCTAGAGATCGGGGGCGGTGGTACAATGAGCAGTTCTTC CSARDRGRWYNEQFF
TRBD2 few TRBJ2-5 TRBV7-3 TGTGCCAGCAGCTACCTTGGGGGGGTGCGGGAGACCCAGTACTTC CASSYLGGVRETQYF
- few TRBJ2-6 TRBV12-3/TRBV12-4 TGTGCCAGCACCAGAGGCCAGGGCCTGTACTCTGGGGCCAACGTCCTGACTTTC CASTRGQGLYSGANVLTF